Listed below are T cell receptor beta chains from one sample, sequenced in a study of cytomegalovirus exposure and HLA in healthy donors. Produced via immunoSEQ multiplex PCR; TCRdb's table is partial and in-frame only. The data contain over 50,000 clones, about 90% of them singletons. The sequenced sample was PBMCs. These receptors originate from a man aged 25-45 years in good health and CMV-seropositive. Each CDR3 is given with its conserved first and last residue. The D gene is left open where the match is weak. Expanded clones get a size class; other rows say once, few or many, or leave the size out.

>TRBD2|TRBV4-1|TRBJ2-2|-
CASSPWASGNTGELFF
TGCGCCAGCAGCCCCTGGGCTAGCGGGAACACCGGGGAGCTGTTTTTT
>-|TRBV2|TRBJ1-2|-
CASRNARGSNYGYTF
TGTGCCAGCAGGAACGCCCGGGGTTCCAACTATGGCTACACCTTC
>-|TRBV28|TRBJ1-2|once
CASTSPIVYSGYTF
TGTGCCAGCACCTCCCCCATAGTCTACTCTGGCTACACCTTC
>-|TRBV7-3|TRBJ2-7|-
CASSLFSGEQYEQYF
TGTGCCAGCAGCTTATTCTCCGGGGAGCAATACGAGCAGTACTTC
>-|TRBV7-2|TRBJ1-5|-
CASTIGSNQPQHF
TGTGCCAGCACCATCGGGTCAAATCAGCCCCAGCATTTT
>TRBD1|TRBV5-6|TRBJ1-2|-
CASSYGTAEVGGYTF
TGTGCCAGCAGCTATGGGACAGCCGAAGTAGGTGGCTACACCTTC
>TRBD1|TRBV7-2|TRBJ2-7|-
CASSLEGTGGSYEQYF
TGTGCCAGCAGCTTAGAGGGGACAGGGGGCTCCTACGAGCAGTACTTC
>-|TRBV14|TRBJ2-1|-
CASSQDKVDEQFF
TGTGCCAGCAGCCAAGATAAAGTAGATGAGCAGTTCTTC
>TRBD1|TRBV7-8|TRBJ1-2|-
CASSRGQGGTYGYTF
TGTGCCAGCAGCAGAGGACAGGGTGGAACCTATGGCTACACCTTC
>-|TRBV15|TRBJ2-7|-
CATSREQGDEQYF
TGTGCCACCAGCAGAGAACAGGGCGACGAGCAGTACTTC
>-|TRBV19|TRBJ2-2|once
CASSMRDGITGELFF
TGTGCCAGTAGTATGCGGGATGGGATAACCGGGGAGCTGTTTTTT
>-|TRBV28|TRBJ2-7|-
CASSSSLRGGGGYEQYF
TGTGCCAGCAGTTCCTCCCTAAGGGGAGGGGGAGGCTACGAGCAGTACTTC
>-|TRBV7-3|TRBJ2-7|-
CASSQDSGGNYEQYF
TGTGCCAGCAGCCAGGACTCCGGTGGGAACTACGAGCAGTACTTC
>-|TRBV30|TRBJ2-7|-
CAWSDRLTYEQYF
TGTGCCTGGAGTGACAGGCTTACCTACGAGCAGTACTTC
>TRBD2|TRBV19|TRBJ2-7|-
CAIAGLSYEQYF
TGTGCCATTGCGGGACTAAGCTACGAGCAGTACTTC
>-|TRBV19|TRBJ1-2|few
CASQRGGNYGYTF
TGTGCCAGCCAGCGGGGGGGTAACTATGGCTACACCTTC
>TRBD1|TRBV30|TRBJ2-7|-
CAWRGGQGLFGEQYF
TGTGCCTGGAGGGGGGGACAGGGCCTTTTCGGCGAGCAGTACTTC
>TRBD2|TRBV18|TRBJ2-2|-
CASSLDLTSANTGELFF
TGTGCCAGCTCACTGGACCTGACTAGCGCGAACACCGGGGAGCTGTTTTTT
>-|TRBV5-1|TRBJ1-2|-
CASSAVGHGYTF
TGCGCCAGCAGCGCGGTCGGCCATGGCTACACCTTC
>TRBD2|TRBV7-9|TRBJ2-7|-
CASSFITSGTYEQYF
TGTGCCAGCAGCTTTATAACTAGCGGCACCTACGAGCAGTACTTC
>-|TRBV10-3|TRBJ1-1|once
CAISDLGGGGDTEAFF
TGTGCCATCAGTGATCTCGGGGGGGGAGGGGACACTGAAGCTTTCTTT
>-|TRBV5-1|TRBJ2-1|-
CASSLGRGPYNEQFF
TGCGCCAGCAGCTTGGGGAGGGGCCCTTACAATGAGCAGTTCTTC
>TRBD2|TRBV19|TRBJ2-4|few
CASSLFETSGRNIQYF
TGTGCCAGTAGTCTATTCGAGACTAGCGGGAGGAACATTCAGTACTTC
>TRBD1|TRBV28|TRBJ1-5|once
CASSLLGTVVIQPQHF
TGTGCCAGCAGTTTATTGGGGACAGTGGTTATTCAGCCCCAGCATTTT
>TRBD1|TRBV6-5|TRBJ2-4|-
CASSFLDRDDIQYF
TGTGCCAGCAGTTTCCTCGACAGGGATGACATTCAGTACTTC
>-|TRBV19|TRBJ2-1|once
CASSSDRGVSYNEQFF
TGTGCCAGTAGTTCGGACCGCGGGGTCTCCTACAATGAGCAGTTCTTC
>-|TRBV18|TRBJ1-5|-
CASSPRENQPQHF
TGTGCCAGCTCACCAAGAGAGAATCAGCCCCAGCATTTT
>-|TRBV11-3|TRBJ2-3|-
CASSLVSWRARSSTDTQYF
TGTGCCAGCAGCTTAGTCAGTTGGAGGGCGCGCTCTAGCACAGATACGCAGTATTTT
>-|TRBV28|TRBJ2-3|once
CASSPHGLSGPTDTQYF
TGTGCCAGCAGTCCTCACGGACTCTCCGGGCCCACAGATACGCAGTATTTT
>TRBD2|TRBV5-4|TRBJ2-3|-
CASSLSSGRADTQYF
TGTGCCAGCAGCTTGTCTAGCGGGAGGGCAGATACGCAGTATTTT
>TRBD2|TRBV9|TRBJ2-7|-
CASSVGGTSGYEQYF
TGTGCCAGCAGCGTAGGGGGGACTAGCGGATACGAGCAGTACTTC
>TRBD2|TRBV6-1|TRBJ2-7|-
CAIGRGGAGSYEQYF
TGTGCCATCGGGAGGGGGGGAGCGGGGTCCTACGAGCAGTACTTC
>-|TRBV5-6|TRBJ1-1|-
CASSRTQREAFF
TGTGCCAGCAGCCGGACACAAAGAGAAGCTTTCTTT
>-|TRBV19|TRBJ2-7|-
CASRGVGGTEQYF
TGTGCCAGTAGGGGCGTGGGGGGAACCGAGCAGTACTTC
>TRBD1|TRBV10-2|TRBJ1-5|-
CASSESSRGQTNQPQHF
TGCGCCAGCAGTGAGTCGAGTCGGGGACAGACCAATCAGCCCCAGCATTTT
>-|TRBV5-1|TRBJ2-2|-
CASSLGLNTGELFF
TGCGCCAGCAGCTTGGGGCTTAACACCGGGGAGCTGTTTTTT
>-|TRBV15|TRBJ2-3|-
CATSREGSSDTQYF
TGTGCCACCAGCAGAGAAGGGAGTTCAGATACGCAGTATTTT
>-|TRBV7-9|TRBJ1-3|-
CASSLGGSGNTIYF
TGTGCCAGCAGCTTAGGAGGTTCTGGAAACACCATATATTTT
>TRBD1|TRBV30|TRBJ1-4|-
CAWDRVQEKLFF
TGTGCCTGGGACAGGGTCCAGGAAAAACTGTTTTTT
>-|TRBV18|TRBJ1-4|-
CASLGGNEKLFF
TGTGCCAGCTTAGGCGGGAATGAAAAACTGTTTTTT
>-|TRBV29-1|TRBJ2-1|-
CSVDSYNEQFF
TGCAGCGTTGATAGTTACAATGAGCAGTTCTTC
>TRBD1|TRBV4-3|TRBJ1-1|-
CASSQEQGIMTEAFF
TGCGCCAGCAGCCAAGAACAGGGGATTATGACTGAAGCTTTCTTT
>TRBD1|TRBV14|TRBJ1-2|-
CASSLARGPVTYGYTF
TGTGCCAGCAGCCTCGCCAGGGGGCCCGTTACCTATGGCTACACCTTC
>-|TRBV6-6|TRBJ1-1|-
CASSYSGRLNTEAFF
TGTGCCAGCAGTTACTCAGGCAGGCTGAACACTGAAGCTTTCTTT
>TRBD2|TRBV23-1|TRBJ2-1|-
CASTPGRLAGGNEQFF
TGCGCCAGCACCCCGGGGAGACTAGCGGGAGGCAATGAGCAGTTCTTC
>TRBD1|TRBV28|TRBJ1-1|-
CASSRRQGSTPGAFF
TGTGCCAGCAGTCGCCGACAGGGGAGCACGCCTGGGGCTTTCTTT
>-|TRBV5-1|TRBJ1-4|-
CASSFESGEKLFF
TGCGCCAGCAGCTTCGAGTCAGGTGAAAAACTGTTTTTT
>TRBD1|TRBV6-5|TRBJ1-1|few
CASSRDRGMNTEAFF
TGTGCCAGCAGTCGGGACAGGGGGATGAACACTGAAGCTTTCTTT
>-|TRBV11-2|TRBJ2-1|-
CASSLDRLDNEQFF
TGTGCCAGCAGCTTAGATCGGCTAGACAATGAGCAGTTCTTC
>-|TRBV11-3|TRBJ2-7|-
CASSLSGSSYEQYF
TGTGCCAGCAGCTTAAGCGGCAGCTCCTACGAGCAGTACTTC
>-|TRBV15|TRBJ2-5|-
CATSRETSQETQYF
TGTGCCACCAGCAGAGAAACTAGCCAGGAGACCCAGTACTTC
>TRBD1|TRBV19|TRBJ1-2|-
CASSITAGTEEQGWDYGYTF
TGTGCCAGTAGTATAACCGCGGGGACAGAAGAACAGGGGTGGGACTATGGCTACACCTTC
>TRBD1|TRBV6-6|TRBJ1-5|-
CASRAGTGYSNQPQHF
TGTGCCAGCAGAGCGGGGACAGGTTATAGCAATCAGCCCCAGCATTTT
>-|TRBV14|TRBJ1-2|-
CASSHEPNYGYTF
TGTGCCAGCAGCCATGAGCCGAACTATGGCTACACCTTC
>-|TRBV28|TRBJ2-7|-
CASSPPGYRSSYEQYF
TGTGCCAGCAGCCCTCCCGGCTACCGGAGCTCCTACGAGCAGTACTTC
>TRBD2|TRBV4-3|TRBJ2-4|-
CASSQDGLAGVAKNIQYF
TGCGCCAGCAGCCAAGATGGACTAGCGGGGGTAGCCAAAAACATTCAGTACTTC